The table lists the clone carrying this T cell receptor (beta chain) with many counts. The time point denotes: newly diagnosed GD, antithyroid drugs for less than 3 months. There was RNA extracted from PBMCs, and the TCR library was made from it. This sample is drawn from a study of regulatory T cells in long-lasting Graves disease. HTBI primers from iRepertoire and Arm-PCR of CDR3 regions yielded the TCR beta libraries. TCRdb reanalysed the multiplex PCR reads using MiXCR and keeps one entry per CDR3 protein. The data hold 250,000 to 300,000 distinct CDR3 sequences, with around a sixth observed a single time. The sample was also reused in another study, on T cells in Graves' hyperthyroidism and ophthalmopathy.

The TCR was taken from a woman aged 25-40 years with Graves disease. The specimen comprised peripheral blood mononuclear cells (PBMCs), sampled at new diagnosis, from a patient treated with antithyroid drugs.

CDR3 in DNA: TGTGCCAGCAGTTACTCGAGTACAGGGGGTGCTGAAGCTTTCTTT. This gives the protein CASSYSSTGGAEAFF. The V and J genes are TRBV6-2 or TRBV6-3 and TRBJ1-1; 8 nucleotides align to TRBD1. There are 15 residues in the CDR3. Germline V gene sequence: CDR1 MNHEY, CDR2 SVGEGT. Germline trimming cut 0 bases from V and 6 bases from J; bases unmatched to any gene: 6.